Below are 10 T cell receptor beta chains sequenced from a single sample in a study of blood T cells in healthy people across ages. Alongside a J-beta primer mix, a sample-barcoded 5' primer served in a second PCR lasting roughly 7 to 11 cycles. TCRdb re-derived calls from the 5' RACE reads in MiXCR, one entry per CDR3 protein. The sample carries about 900,000 distinct CDR3 sequences, 48% recorded once. Source material: blood. The receptors derive from a man aged 25 to 45 in good health.

The genes are TRBV5-4 and TRBJ2-1, with D perhaps TRBD1 or TRBD2 (6 bases each). V lost 0 bases and J 7 bases, leaving 14 bases between the germline ends. This CDR3 is built from 15 residues. The germline gives CDR1 SGHNT, CDR2 YYREEE (reference sequence). CDR3 loop: CASSLAGRGGNEQFF. CDR3 DNA sequence: TGTGCCAGCAGCTTGGCTGGCAGAGGGGGGAATGAGCAGTTCTTC.

This clonotype was seen at least ten times. This sequence may be a read error, since a much larger clone differs from it by one base. The chain has TRBV4-2 and TRBJ2-7; 8 nucleotides agree with TRBD1. CDR1 is LGHNA and CDR2 is YNFKEQ in the germline V gene. Trimming removed 1 base from V and 3 bases from J; junction bases left unmatched: 5. The CDR3 is 15 amino acids. The CDR3 DNA reads as TGTGCCAGCAGCCAAGTTGGGGGACAGGACTACGAGCAGTACTTC. This gives the protein CASSQVGGQDYEQYF.

This chain uses TRBV12-3 or TRBV12-4 with TRBJ1-2, with TRBD1 identical over 10 bases. The CDR3 contains 13 residues. V lost 6 bases to trimming and J lost 8 bases; unmatched junction nucleotides: 6. CDR3 region: CASRTGTGEGYTF. In nucleotides, the CDR3 is TGTGCCAGCAGGACGGGGACAGGGGAAGGCTACACCTTC.

In this sample, this clonotype turned up a few times. The gene calls are TRBV5-1 and TRBJ2-1; D gene ambiguous. This CDR3 spans 13 amino acids. The V and J ends lost 0 bases and 12 bases respectively, with 13 bases between them. Per the germline V gene, CDR1 is SGHRS and CDR2 is YFSETQ. The CDR3 here is CASSLGTPLWQFF. CDR3 DNA sequence: TGCGCCAGCAGCTTGGGTACTCCCCTTTGGCAGTTCTTC.

This chain connects TRBV4-3 to TRBJ2-1; TRBD2 agrees at 10 bases. The CDR3 runs to 16 residues. Germline V gives CDR1 LGHNA, CDR2 YSLEER. The ends lost 4 bases at V and 7 bases at J; junction bases unmatched: 10. CDR3: CASSPSHSGGLNEQFF. The CDR3 region has the DNA TGCGCCAGCAGCCCCTCCCATAGCGGGGGGTTGAATGAGCAGTTCTTC.

This clonotype was counted a few times. V usage is TRBV9 and J usage is TRBJ1-2; TRBD1 agrees at 7 bases. Germline CDR1 reads SGDLS; CDR2 reads YYNGEE. The CDR3 spans 12 residues. The ends lost 8 bases at V and 6 bases at J; junction bases unmatched: 7. The CDR3 here is CASKDRADGYTF. Here the CDR3 DNA reads TGTGCCAGTAAAGACAGGGCGGATGGCTACACCTTC. The full variable domain, with the rest looked up from reference TRBV9 and TRBJ1-2, is DSGVTQTPKHLITATGQRVTLRCSPRSGDLSVYWYQQSLDQGLQFLIQYYNGEERAKGNILERFSAQQFPDLHSELNLSSLELGDSALYFCASKDRADGYTFGSGTRLTVV.

This clonotype was counted once. The chain carries TRBV5-1 and TRBJ2-7; D gene ambiguous. The CDR3 has 14 residues. Germline-derived CDR1 and CDR2 are SGHRS and YFSETQ. Trimming pared 4 bases from V and 0 bases from J, leaving 11 bases between. The chain's CDR3 is CASSATSFSYEQYF. In nucleotides, the CDR3 is TGCGCCAGCAGCGCGACCAGCTTCTCCTACGAGCAGTACTTC.

CDR3 DNA sequence: TGTGCCAGCAGTCCTCCAAGAGGCGGGGGACCAACAGATACGCAGTATTTT. It yields the protein CASSPPRGGGPTDTQYF. The gene calls are TRBV7-2 and TRBJ2-3; 7 bases fit TRBD2. Germline CDR1 reads SGHTA; CDR2 reads FQGNSA. The J segment lost 3 bases and the V segment lost 6 bases, leaving 15 bases of the junction unmatched. The CDR3 is 17 amino acids.

CDR3 residues: CASSYSSRGAGGYTF. The CDR3 coding sequence is TGTGCCAGCAGTTACTCGAGTAGGGGCGCTGGGGGCTACACCTTC. The chain is built from TRBV6-5 and TRBJ1-2, with D tentatively TRBD1 (5 bases). The CDR3 covers 15 residues. CDR1 is MNHEY, CDR2 SVGAGI, per germline. Trimming pared 0 bases from V and 8 bases from J, leaving 16 bases between.

A single count supports this clonotype. A much larger clonotype is one base distant, so this may be a read error. The rearrangement uses TRBV12-3 or TRBV12-4 and TRBJ2-7; possible D gene TRBD2, 5 bases. Trimming cost V 6 bases and J 5 bases, with 17 bases left between them. This CDR3 is built from 14 residues. The CDR3 region has the DNA TGTGCCAGCAGGGAGAGAGGGAGCAAAGACGAGCAGTACTTC. Its translation is CASRERGSKDEQYF.